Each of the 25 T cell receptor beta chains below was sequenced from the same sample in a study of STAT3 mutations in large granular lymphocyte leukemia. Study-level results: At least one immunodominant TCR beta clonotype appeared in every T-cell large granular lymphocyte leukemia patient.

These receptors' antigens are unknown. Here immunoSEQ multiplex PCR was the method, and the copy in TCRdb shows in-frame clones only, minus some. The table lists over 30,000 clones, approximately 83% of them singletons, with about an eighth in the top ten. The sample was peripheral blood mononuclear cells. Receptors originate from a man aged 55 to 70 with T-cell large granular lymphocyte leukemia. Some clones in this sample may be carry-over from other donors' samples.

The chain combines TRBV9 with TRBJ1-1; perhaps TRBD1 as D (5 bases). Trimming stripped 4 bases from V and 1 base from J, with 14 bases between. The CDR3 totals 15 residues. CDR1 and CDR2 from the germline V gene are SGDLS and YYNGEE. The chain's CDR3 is CASSPGTLGNTEAFF. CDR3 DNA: TGTGCCAGCAGCCCCGGGACCCTCGGGAACACTGAAGCTTTCTTT.

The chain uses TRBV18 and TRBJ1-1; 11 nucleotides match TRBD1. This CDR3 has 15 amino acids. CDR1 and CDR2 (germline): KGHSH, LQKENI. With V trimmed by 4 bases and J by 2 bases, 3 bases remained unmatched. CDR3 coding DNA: TGTGCCAGCTCACGTGGACAGGGGGCTAACACTGAAGCTTTCTTT. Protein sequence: CASSRGQGANTEAFF. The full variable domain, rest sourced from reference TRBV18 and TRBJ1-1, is NAGVMQNPRHLVRRRGQEARLRCSPMKGHSHVYWYRQLPEEGLKFMVYLQKENIIDESGMPKERFSAEFPKEGPSILRIQQVVRGDSAAYFCASSRGQGANTEAFFGQGTRLTVV.

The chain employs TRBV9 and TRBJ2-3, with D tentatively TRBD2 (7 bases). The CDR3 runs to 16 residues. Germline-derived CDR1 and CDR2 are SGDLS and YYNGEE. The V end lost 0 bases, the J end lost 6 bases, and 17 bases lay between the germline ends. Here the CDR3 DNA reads TGTGCCAGCAGCGTAGGGGGAGGGACAATATTGGATACGCAGTATTTT. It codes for CASSVGGGTILDTQYF.

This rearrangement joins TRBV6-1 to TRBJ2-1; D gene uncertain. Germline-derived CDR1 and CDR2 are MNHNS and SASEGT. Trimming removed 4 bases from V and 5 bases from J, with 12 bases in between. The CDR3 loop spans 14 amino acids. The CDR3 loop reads CASSVIGVHNEQFF. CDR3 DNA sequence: TGTGCCAGCAGTGTAATAGGAGTCCACAATGAGCAGTTCTTC.

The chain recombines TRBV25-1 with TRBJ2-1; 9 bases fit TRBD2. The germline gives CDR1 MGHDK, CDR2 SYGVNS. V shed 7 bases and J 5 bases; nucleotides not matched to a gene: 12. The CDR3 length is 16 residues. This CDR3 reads CASIDIAGESNNEQFF. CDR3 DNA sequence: TGTGCCAGCATCGACATAGCGGGAGAGTCAAACAATGAGCAGTTCTTC. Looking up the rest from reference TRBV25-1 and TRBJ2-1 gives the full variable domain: EADIYQTPRYLVIGTGKKITLECSQTMGHDKMYWYQQDPGMELHLIHYSYGVNSTEKGDLSSESTVSRIRTEHFPLTLESARPSHTSQYLCASIDIAGESNNEQFFGPGTRLTVL.

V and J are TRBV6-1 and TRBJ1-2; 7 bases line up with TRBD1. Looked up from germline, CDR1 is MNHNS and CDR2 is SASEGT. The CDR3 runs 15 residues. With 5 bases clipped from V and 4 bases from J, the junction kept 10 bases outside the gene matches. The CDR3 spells CASSPGGGGGYGYTF. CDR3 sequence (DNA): TGTGCCAGCAGTCCGGGAGGGGGCGGAGGCTATGGCTACACCTTC.

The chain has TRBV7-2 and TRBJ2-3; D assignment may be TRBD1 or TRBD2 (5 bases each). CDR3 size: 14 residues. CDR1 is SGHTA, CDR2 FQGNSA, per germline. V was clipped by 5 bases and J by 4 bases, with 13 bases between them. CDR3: CASSRDDGADTQYF. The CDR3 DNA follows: TGTGCCAGCAGCCGGGACGACGGGGCAGATACGCAGTATTTT.

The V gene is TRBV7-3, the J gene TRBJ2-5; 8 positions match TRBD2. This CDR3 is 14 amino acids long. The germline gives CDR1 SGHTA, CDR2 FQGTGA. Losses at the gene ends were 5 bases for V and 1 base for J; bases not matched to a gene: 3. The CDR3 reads CASSPTSGQETQYF. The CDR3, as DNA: TGTGCCAGCAGCCCAACTAGCGGCCAAGAGACCCAGTACTTC.

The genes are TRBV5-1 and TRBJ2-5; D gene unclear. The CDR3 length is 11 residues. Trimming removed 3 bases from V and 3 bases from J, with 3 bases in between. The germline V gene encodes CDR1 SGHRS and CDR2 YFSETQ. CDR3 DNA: TGCGCCAGCAGCTATGAAGAGACCCAGTACTTC. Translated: CASSYEETQYF.

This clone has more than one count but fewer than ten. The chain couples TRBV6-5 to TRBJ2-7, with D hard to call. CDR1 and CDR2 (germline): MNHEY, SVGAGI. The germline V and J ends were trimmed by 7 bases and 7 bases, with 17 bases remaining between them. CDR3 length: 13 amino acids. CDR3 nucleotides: TGTGCCAGCACTCTCGGACGCTCCACGGAGCAGTACTTC. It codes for CASTLGRSTEQYF.

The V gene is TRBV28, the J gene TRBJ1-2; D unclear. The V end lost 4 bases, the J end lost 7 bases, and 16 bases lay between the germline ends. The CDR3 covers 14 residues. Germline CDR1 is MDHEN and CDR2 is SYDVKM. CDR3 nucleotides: TGTGCCAGCAGTTCCCCGTTGGAGCGGGGTGGCTACACCTTC. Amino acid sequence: CASSSPLERGGYTF.

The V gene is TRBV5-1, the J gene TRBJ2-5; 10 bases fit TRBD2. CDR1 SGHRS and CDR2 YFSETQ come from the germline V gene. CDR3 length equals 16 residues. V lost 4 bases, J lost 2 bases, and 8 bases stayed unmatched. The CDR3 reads CASSLTGTSVQETQYF. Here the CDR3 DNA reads TGCGCCAGCAGCCTAACCGGGACTAGCGTTCAAGAGACCCAGTACTTC. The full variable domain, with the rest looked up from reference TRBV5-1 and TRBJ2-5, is KAGVTQTPRYLIKTRGQQVTLSCSPISGHRSVSWYQQTPGQGLQFLFEYFSETQRNKGNFPGRFSGRQFSNSRSEMNVSTLELGDSALYLCASSLTGTSVQETQYFGPGTRLLVL.

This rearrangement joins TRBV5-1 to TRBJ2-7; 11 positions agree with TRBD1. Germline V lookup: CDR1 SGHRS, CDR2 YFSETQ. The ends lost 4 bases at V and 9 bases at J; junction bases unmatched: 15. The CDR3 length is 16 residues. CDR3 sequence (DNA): TGCGCCAGCAGCGCCGTGTTAGGGACAGGGGGAGAAGGGCAGTACTTC. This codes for CASSAVLGTGGEGQYF.

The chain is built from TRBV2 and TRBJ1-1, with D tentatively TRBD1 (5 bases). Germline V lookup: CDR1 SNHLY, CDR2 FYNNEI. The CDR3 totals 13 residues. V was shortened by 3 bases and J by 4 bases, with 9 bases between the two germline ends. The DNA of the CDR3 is TGTGCCAGCAGTGATTGGGGGACCACTGAAGCTTTCTTT. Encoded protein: CASSDWGTTEAFF.

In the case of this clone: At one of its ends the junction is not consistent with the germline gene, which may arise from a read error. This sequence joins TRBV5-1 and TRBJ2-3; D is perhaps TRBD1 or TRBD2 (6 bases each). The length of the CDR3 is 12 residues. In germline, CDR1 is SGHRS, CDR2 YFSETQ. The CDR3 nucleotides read TGCGCCAGCAGCTTGGAGGAGGGGGATCGGAATTTT. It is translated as CASSLEEGDRNF.

The CDR3 region is CASSQSLTYEQYF. CDR3 DNA sequence: TGCGCCAGCAGCCAATCATTGACCTACGAGCAGTACTTC. The chain links TRBV4-3 to TRBJ2-7; no definite D call. CDR3 length: 13 amino acids. The V gene lost 2 bases and the J gene lost 2 bases, with 7 bases spanning the gap. Germline V lookup: CDR1 LGHNA, CDR2 YSLEER.

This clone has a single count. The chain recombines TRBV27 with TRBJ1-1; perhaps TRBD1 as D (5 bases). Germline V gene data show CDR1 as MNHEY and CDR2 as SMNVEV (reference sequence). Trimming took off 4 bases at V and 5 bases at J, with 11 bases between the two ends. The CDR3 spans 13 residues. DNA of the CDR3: TGTGCCAGCAGTTCCATCGGGACGACTGAAGCTTTCTTT. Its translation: CASSSIGTTEAFF.

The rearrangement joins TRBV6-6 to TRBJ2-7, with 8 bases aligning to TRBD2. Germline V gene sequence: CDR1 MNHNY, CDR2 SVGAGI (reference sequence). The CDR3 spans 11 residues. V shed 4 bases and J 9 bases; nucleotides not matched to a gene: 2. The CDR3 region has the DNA TGTGCCAGCAGTTCGGGGGGGTCGCAGTACTTC. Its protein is CASSSGGSQYF.

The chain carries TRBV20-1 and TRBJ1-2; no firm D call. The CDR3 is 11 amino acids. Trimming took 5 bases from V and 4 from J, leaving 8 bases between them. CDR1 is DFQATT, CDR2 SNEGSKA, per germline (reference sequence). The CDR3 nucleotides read TGCAGTGCTTTCGGGCCCTATGGCTACACCTTC. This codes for CSAFGPYGYTF.

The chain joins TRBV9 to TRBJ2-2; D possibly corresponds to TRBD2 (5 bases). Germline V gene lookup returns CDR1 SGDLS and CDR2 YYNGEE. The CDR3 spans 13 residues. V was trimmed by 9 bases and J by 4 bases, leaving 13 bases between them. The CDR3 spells CATQEVGTGELFF. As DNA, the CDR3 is TGTGCCACCCAGGAGGTGGGCACCGGGGAGCTGTTTTTT.

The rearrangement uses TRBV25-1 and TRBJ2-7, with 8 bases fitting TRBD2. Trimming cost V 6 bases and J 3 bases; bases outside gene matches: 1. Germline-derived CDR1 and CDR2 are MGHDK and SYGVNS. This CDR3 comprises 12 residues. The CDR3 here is CASRRGVYEQYF. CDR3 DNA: TGTGCCAGCAGGCGGGGGGTCTACGAGCAGTACTTC.

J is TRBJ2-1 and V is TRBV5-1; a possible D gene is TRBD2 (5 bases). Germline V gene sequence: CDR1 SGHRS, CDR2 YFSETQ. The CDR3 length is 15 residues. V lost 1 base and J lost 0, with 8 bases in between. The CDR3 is CASSLRRSSYNEQFF. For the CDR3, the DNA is TGCGCCAGCAGCTTGAGGAGGAGCTCCTACAATGAGCAGTTCTTC.

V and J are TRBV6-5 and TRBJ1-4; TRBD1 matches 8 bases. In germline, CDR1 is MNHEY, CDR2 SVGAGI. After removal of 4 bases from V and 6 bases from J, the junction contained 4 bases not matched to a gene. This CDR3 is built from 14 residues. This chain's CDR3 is CASSSQGGDEKLFF. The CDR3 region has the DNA TGTGCCAGCAGTTCACAGGGGGGGGATGAAAAACTGTTTTTT.

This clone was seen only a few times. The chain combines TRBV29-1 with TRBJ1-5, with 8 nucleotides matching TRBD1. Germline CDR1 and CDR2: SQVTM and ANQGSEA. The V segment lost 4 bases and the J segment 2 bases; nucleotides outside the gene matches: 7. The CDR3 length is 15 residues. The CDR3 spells CSVGAGGAGNQPQHF. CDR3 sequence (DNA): TGCAGCGTTGGGGCAGGGGGCGCGGGCAATCAGCCCCAGCATTTT.

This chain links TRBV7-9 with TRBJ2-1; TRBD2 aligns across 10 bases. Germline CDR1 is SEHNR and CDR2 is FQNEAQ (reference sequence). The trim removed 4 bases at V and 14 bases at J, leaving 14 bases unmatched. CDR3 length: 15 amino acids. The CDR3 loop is CASSSSGRPRAREFF. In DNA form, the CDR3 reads TGTGCCAGCAGCTCTAGCGGGAGACCTCGCGCACGGGAGTTCTTC.